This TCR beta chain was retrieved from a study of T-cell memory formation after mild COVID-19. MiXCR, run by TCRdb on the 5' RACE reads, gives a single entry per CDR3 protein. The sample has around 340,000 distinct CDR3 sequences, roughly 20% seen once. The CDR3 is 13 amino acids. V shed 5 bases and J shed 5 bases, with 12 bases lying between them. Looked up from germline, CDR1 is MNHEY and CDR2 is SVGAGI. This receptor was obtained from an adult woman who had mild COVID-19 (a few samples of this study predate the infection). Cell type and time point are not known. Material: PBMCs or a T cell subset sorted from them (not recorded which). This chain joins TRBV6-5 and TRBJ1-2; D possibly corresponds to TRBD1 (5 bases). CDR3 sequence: CASSPFTGYGYTF. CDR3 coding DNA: TGTGCCAGCAGTCCATTCACAGGTTATGGCTACACCTTC.